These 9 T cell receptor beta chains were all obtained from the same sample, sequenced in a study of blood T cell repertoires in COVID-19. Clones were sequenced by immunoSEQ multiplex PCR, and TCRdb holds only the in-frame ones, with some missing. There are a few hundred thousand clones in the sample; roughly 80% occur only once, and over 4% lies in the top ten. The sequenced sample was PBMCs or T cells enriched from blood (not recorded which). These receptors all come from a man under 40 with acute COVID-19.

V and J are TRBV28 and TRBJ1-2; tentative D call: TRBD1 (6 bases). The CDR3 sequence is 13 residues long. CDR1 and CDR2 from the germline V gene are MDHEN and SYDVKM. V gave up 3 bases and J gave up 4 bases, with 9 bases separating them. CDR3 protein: CASSFGGVYGYTF. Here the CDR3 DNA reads TGTGCCAGCAGTTTTGGGGGCGTCTATGGCTACACCTTC.

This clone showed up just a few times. CDR3 DNA: TGTGCCAGCAGCCAACTAGCGGGGGAACAAGAGACCCAGTACTTC. Amino acid sequence: CASSQLAGEQETQYF. V is TRBV6-4 and J is TRBJ2-5; 11 bases line up with TRBD2. CDR3 length: 15 residues. Germline V gene sequence: CDR1 MRHNA, CDR2 SNTAGT. The ends lost 6 bases at V and 2 bases at J; junction bases unmatched: 5.

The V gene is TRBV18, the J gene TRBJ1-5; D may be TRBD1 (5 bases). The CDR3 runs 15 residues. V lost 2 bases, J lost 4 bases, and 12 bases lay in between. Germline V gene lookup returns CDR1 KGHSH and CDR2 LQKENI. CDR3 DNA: TGTGCCAGCTCACCATCTTCAGGGTTAAATCAGCCCCAGCATTTT. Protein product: CASSPSSGLNQPQHF.

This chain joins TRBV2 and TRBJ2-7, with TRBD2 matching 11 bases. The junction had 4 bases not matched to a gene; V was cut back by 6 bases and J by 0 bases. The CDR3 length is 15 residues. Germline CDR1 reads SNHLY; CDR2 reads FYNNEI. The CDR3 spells CASRSLAGASYEQYV. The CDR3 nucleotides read TGTGCCAGCAGATCACTAGCGGGGGCCTCCTACGAGCAGTACGTC.

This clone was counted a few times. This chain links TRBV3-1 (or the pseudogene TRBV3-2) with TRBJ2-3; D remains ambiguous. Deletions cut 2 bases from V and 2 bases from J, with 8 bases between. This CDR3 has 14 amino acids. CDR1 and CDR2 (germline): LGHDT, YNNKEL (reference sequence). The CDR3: CASSQIGITDTQYF. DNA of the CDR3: TGTGCCAGCAGCCAAATTGGCATCACAGATACGCAGTATTTT.

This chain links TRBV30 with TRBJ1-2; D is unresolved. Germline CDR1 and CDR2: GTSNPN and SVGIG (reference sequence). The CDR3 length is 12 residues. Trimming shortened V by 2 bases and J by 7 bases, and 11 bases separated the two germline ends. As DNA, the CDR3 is TGTGCCTGGAGTCCAGGACTGGTTGGCTACACCTTC. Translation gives CAWSPGLVGYTF.

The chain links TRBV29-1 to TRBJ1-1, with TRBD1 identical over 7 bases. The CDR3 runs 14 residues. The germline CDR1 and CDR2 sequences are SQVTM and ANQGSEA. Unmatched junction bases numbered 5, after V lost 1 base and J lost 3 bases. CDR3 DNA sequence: TGCAGCGTTGAAGTGTGGCAGGGGGACACTGAAGCTTTCTTT. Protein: CSVEVWQGDTEAFF.

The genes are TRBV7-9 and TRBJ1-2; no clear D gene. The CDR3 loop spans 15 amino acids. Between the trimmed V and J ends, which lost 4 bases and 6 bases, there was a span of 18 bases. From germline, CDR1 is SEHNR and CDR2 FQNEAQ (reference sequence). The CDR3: CASSSAVAGADGYTF. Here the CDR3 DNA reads TGTGCCAGCAGCTCCGCCGTCGCGGGCGCGGATGGCTACACCTTC.

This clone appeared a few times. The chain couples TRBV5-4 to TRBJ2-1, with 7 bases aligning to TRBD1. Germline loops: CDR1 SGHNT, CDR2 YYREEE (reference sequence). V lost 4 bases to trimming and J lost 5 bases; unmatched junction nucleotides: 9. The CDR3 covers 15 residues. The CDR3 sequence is CASSRPGTENNEQFF. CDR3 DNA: TGTGCCAGCAGCCGGCCTGGGACAGAGAACAATGAGCAGTTCTTC.